The source of this T cell receptor (beta chain) is a study of OX40 agonist ivuxolimab in advanced cancers. The overall study: Enrolled patients in dose escalation had cancers that were hepatocellular carcinoma, melanoma, renal cell or head and neck cancer.

The method was immunoSEQ multiplex PCR; TCRdb's version includes in-frame clones alone and lacks a portion of them. Of 30,000 to 35,000 clones in the sample, around 85% were seen once. Germline V gives CDR1 SEHNR, CDR2 FQNEAQ (reference sequence). The CDR3 spans 13 residues. V was cut by 11 bases and J by 0 bases, with 14 bases left in between. The TCR was taken from an adult with an advanced solid tumor such as melanoma, head and neck, liver or kidney cancer. The chain employs TRBV7-9 and TRBJ2-7; D perhaps matches TRBD1 (6 bases). Sequenced material: CD4+ or CD8+ T cells sorted from blood, taken in a trial of the OX40 agonist ivuxolimab. CDR3 nucleotides: TGTGCCTCGACAGGTCCGAGCTCCTACGAGCAGTACTTC. Amino acids: CASTGPSSYEQYF.